At least ten counts were recorded for the clone carrying this T cell receptor (beta chain). V was pared by 6 bases and J by 2 bases, with 6 bases of the junction left unmatched. This CDR3 is built from 14 residues. Looked up from germline, CDR1 is SNHLY and CDR2 is FYNNEI. These data are taken from a study of T cells in Graves' hyperthyroidism and ophthalmopathy. Looking at the study overall: At the time of initial diagnosis and before any treatment, peripheral blood was collected.

RNA transcripts served as the template for amplifying TCR beta CDR3 regions. RT-PCR in the first round (using the HTBI primer set) targeted the TCR CDR3. One entry per CDR3 protein results from TCRdb running MiXCR on the multiplex PCR reads. The data contain a few hundred thousand distinct CDR3 sequences, 13% to 15% of them singletons. This sequence was found in a woman aged 40 to 50 with Graves' hyperthyroidism that later progressed to Graves' ophthalmopathy. Specimen: blood. The chain recombines TRBV2 with TRBJ1-2; 7 bases align to TRBD1. The CDR3 loop reads CASRDDRANYGYTF. The CDR3 DNA is TGTGCCAGCAGGGACGACAGGGCAAACTATGGCTACACCTTC.